This paragraph reports one T cell receptor beta chain. Its target is not known. The data stem from a study of identical twins. Study findings and constraints: Sequences that were beta out-of-frame showed weaker excess twin sharing. Fewer insertions characterized abundant cord blood beta clonotypes, whereas memory repertoires showed none. Models underestimated TCR alpha sharing (out-of-frame) in monozygotic twins.

Each CDR3 protein is one row after TCRdb ran MiXCR on the 5' RACE reads. The table includes roughly 570,000 distinct CDR3 sequences, roughly 9.5% detected once. V was trimmed by 3 bases and J by 3 bases, leaving 14 bases between them. Germline CDR1 is SGHDN and CDR2 is FVKESK. The CDR3 totals 15 residues. These data also featured in a second study, about yellow fever vaccine responses in identical twins.

Sequenced: PBMCs. This clonotype originated in a woman aged 18 to 35 in good health. The rearrangement links TRBV14 to TRBJ1-1; a possible D gene is TRBD1 (6 bases). The CDR3 DNA reads TGTGCCAGCAGCCAGCCAGGGGCCGGTTACACTGAAGCTTTCTTT. Amino acid sequence: CASSQPGAGYTEAFF.